The 14 T cell receptor beta chains below come from one sample, sequenced in a study of cytomegalovirus exposure and HLA in healthy donors. The PCR contained 60 Vbeta and 13 Jbeta primers. This table comes from immunoSEQ multiplex PCR, and its TCRdb copy is limited to in-frame clones, with some not included. Counted here are a few hundred thousand clones, 80% to 90% occurring once; the ten biggest clones make up approximately 2.2%. The specimen was PBMCs. The receptors originated from a woman younger than 30 in good health and CMV-seronegative.

The chain joins TRBV29-1 to TRBJ2-1; 8 nucleotides match TRBD2. Germline V gene sequence: CDR1 SQVTM, CDR2 ANQGSEA. The CDR3 consists of 14 residues. Trimming removed 4 bases from V and 4 bases from J; junction bases left unmatched: 6. CDR3 sequence (DNA): TGCAGCGTTGCCGGGACTAGTCGGTACAATGAGCAGTTCTTC. Translated, it gives CSVAGTSRYNEQFF.

The chain links TRBV29-1 to TRBJ2-1, with D perhaps matching TRBD2 (5 bases). Germline lookup yields CDR1 SQVTM and CDR2 ANQGSEA. Trimming left V 4 bases short and J 3 bases short, with 10 bases between. This CDR3 spans 13 amino acids. The CDR3 DNA reads as TGCAGCGTTGCCGGAGGTAACTACAATGAGCAGTTCTTC. It codes for CSVAGGNYNEQFF.

On this clone: The sample holds other DNA sequences that translate to the same CDR3. The V call is TRBV10-2, the J call TRBJ1-1; 8 bases align to TRBD1. The CDR3 is 17 residues long. Germline CDR1 WSHSY, CDR2 SAAADI. The ends lost 7 bases at V and 1 base at J; junction bases unmatched: 14. CDR3: CASKRAQGARQNTEAFF. The CDR3 nucleotides read TGCGCCAGCAAGAGAGCGCAGGGGGCTCGGCAGAACACTGAAGCTTTCTTT.

This chain uses TRBV10-1 with TRBJ2-1, with D unresolved. The V and J ends lost 4 bases and 4 bases respectively, with 8 bases between them. The CDR3 spans 13 residues. CDR1 is WNHNN and CDR2 is SYGVQD in the germline V gene (reference sequence). CDR3 in amino acids: CASSASGYNEQFF. Written as DNA, the CDR3 is TGCGCCAGCAGTGCTTCGGGTTACAATGAGCAGTTCTTC.

CDR3 protein: CASSGLSGDTEAFF. In DNA form, the CDR3 reads TGTGCCAGCAGTGGGCTATCCGGGGACACTGAAGCTTTCTTT. The chain carries TRBV2 and TRBJ1-1; D gene unclear. Trimming removed 4 bases from V and 3 bases from J, with 12 bases in between. The germline CDR1 and CDR2 sequences are SNHLY and FYNNEI. The CDR3 covers 14 residues.

The gene calls are TRBV19 and TRBJ1-4, with TRBD1 matching 7 bases. The CDR3 extends over 15 amino acids. The ends lost 9 bases at V and 0 bases at J; junction bases unmatched: 7. Germline lookup yields CDR1 LNHDA and CDR2 SQIVND (reference sequence). Here the CDR3 DNA reads TGTGCCAGCCGGGACAGAATTGCAACTAATGAAAAACTGTTTTTT. Translating gives CASRDRIATNEKLFF.

This clone came up a few times. The CDR3: CASSDDRNQPQHF. CDR3 sequence (DNA): TGTGCCAGCAGTGATGACAGAAATCAGCCCCAGCATTTT. V is TRBV6-1 and J is TRBJ1-5, with D perhaps matching TRBD1 (5 bases). Per the germline V gene, CDR1 is MNHNS and CDR2 is SASEGT. The V end lost 3 bases, the J end lost 4 bases, and 7 bases lay between the germline ends. The CDR3 has 13 residues.

The genes are TRBV30 and TRBJ1-1, with 9 positions matching TRBD1. Germline V lookup: CDR1 GTSNPN, CDR2 SVGIG (reference sequence). This CDR3 spans 15 amino acids. J was trimmed by 1 base and V by 4 bases; bases with no gene match: 7. The CDR3: CAWNLGGQGNTEAFF. CDR3 nucleotides: TGTGCCTGGAATTTAGGGGGACAGGGGAACACTGAAGCTTTCTTT.

This rearrangement joins TRBV7-9 to TRBJ2-7; D remains unclear. The CDR3 is 15 residues long. Germline lookup yields CDR1 SEHNR and CDR2 FQNEAQ (reference sequence). V lost 5 bases, J lost 1 base, and 15 bases lay in between. CDR3 DNA sequence: TGTGCCAGCAGCCCTCCTCCGGCAGGTTCCTACGAGCAGTACTTC. This sequence encodes CASSPPPAGSYEQYF.

The chain carries TRBV7-8 and TRBJ1-2; 7 bases agree with TRBD1. The ends lost 4 bases at V and 0 bases at J; junction bases unmatched: 14. Germline loops: CDR1 SGHVS, CDR2 FQNEAQ. The CDR3 runs to 18 residues. CDR3 DNA: TGTGCCAGCAGCTATAAAACGGGACAGAAGATTTCTAACTATGGCTACACCTTC. Encoded protein: CASSYKTGQKISNYGYTF.

V usage is TRBV19 and J usage is TRBJ1-2, with 8 bases fitting TRBD1. There are 13 residues in the CDR3. Germline lookup yields CDR1 LNHDA and CDR2 SQIVND (reference sequence). Trimming cost V 9 bases and J 4 bases; bases outside gene matches: 7. The CDR3 spells CASQDRAGYGYTF. The CDR3 DNA sequence: TGTGCCAGCCAGGACAGGGCGGGCTATGGCTACACCTTC.

The chain recombines TRBV9 with TRBJ1-2, with TRBD1 as a possible D gene (6 bases). Trimming shortened V by 0 bases and J by 0 bases, and 15 bases separated the two germline ends. Germline CDR1 is SGDLS and CDR2 is YYNGEE. The CDR3 runs 17 residues. As DNA, the CDR3 is TGTGCCAGCAGCGTAGCCGAGGACAGAAACTCTAACTATGGCTACACCTTC. Translated, it gives CASSVAEDRNSNYGYTF.

The chain is built from TRBV9 and TRBJ2-3, with D perhaps TRBD2 (6 bases). The CDR3 length is 16 residues. The V end lost 0 bases, the J end lost 2 bases, and 13 bases lay between the germline ends. Per germline, CDR1 SGDLS and CDR2 YYNGEE. DNA for the CDR3: TGTGCCAGCAGCGTAGGAGGGAGCGGGCCCACAGATACGCAGTATTTT. Amino acid sequence: CASSVGGSGPTDTQYF.

V gene TRBV7-3 combines with J gene TRBJ2-1; 8 nucleotides agree with TRBD1. The V gene end was trimmed by 1 base and the J gene end by 7 bases; junction bases not matched to a gene: 6. The length of the CDR3 is 15 residues. Germline V lookup: CDR1 SGHTA, CDR2 FQGTGA. The CDR3 DNA reads as TGTGCCAGCAGCTTAAGCCAGGGGGCCACGAATGAGCAGTTCTTC. Its translation is CASSLSQGATNEQFF.